These T cell receptor beta chains were read from a single sample in a study of T cell repertoires in cytomegalovirus infection. Their antigen targets remain unknown. Via MiXCR, TCRdb re-called the reads, giving one row per CDR3 protein. The sample lists approximately 120,000 distinct CDR3 sequences, more than 30% occurring once. Sequences were derived from CD8+ T cells from cultured PBMCs, sampled from culture after CMV antigen stimulation. These receptors came from a human donor in good health (CMV status not recorded). Some clones in this sample may be carry-over from other donors' samples. CDR3s include the opening cysteine and the closing phenylalanine or tryptophan. D genes are given only for firm matches. Size values are once, few and many counts, or a class for expanded clones, and some rows have none.

17	TRBV20-1	NA	TRBJ2-3	NA	TGCACCACCCCCGGGGCAGCTCCTCGCAAGTACACAGATACGCAGTATTTT	CTTPGAAPRKYTDTQYF
12	TRBV6-2/TRBV6-3	NA	TRBJ2-7	NA	TGTGCCAGCAGTTACTCAAGACCCGAGCAGTACTTC	CASSYSRPEQYF
13	TRBV7-6	TRBD1	TRBJ2-7	NA	TGTGCCAGCAGCTCCGGACAGGACTACGAGCAGTACTTC	CASSSGQDYEQYF
13	TRBV11-2	NA	TRBJ2-5	few	TGTGCCAGCAGCTTGAGGCGCGGAGAGACCCAGTACTTC	CASSLRRGETQYF
13	TRBV6-1	NA	TRBJ2-2	many	TGTGCCAGCAGTCTAGGGAACACCGGGGAGCTGTTTTTT	CASSLGNTGELFF
17	TRBV27	NA	TRBJ2-5	few	TGTGCCAGCAGTTTGTGGGGGGCAGGGGAAGGCCAAGAGACCCAGTACTTC	CASSLWGAGEGQETQYF
15	TRBV4-1	NA	TRBJ1-4	NA	TGCGCCAGCAGCCAAGTGCAGGGAATAAGTGAAAAACTGTTTTTT	CASSQVQGISEKLFF
14	TRBV12-3/TRBV12-4	NA	TRBJ2-3	NA	TGTGCCAGCAGTTCGGGGCTTCGCACAGATACGCAGTATTTT	CASSSGLRTDTQYF
14	TRBV12-3/TRBV12-4	TRBD1	TRBJ2-7	NA	TGTGCCAACAGTCTGCCGGGACAGACCTACGAGCAGTACTTC	CANSLPGQTYEQYF
15	TRBV5-6	TRBD2	TRBJ2-7	once	TGTGCCAGCAGCTTGGCCGCGGGGGGGCCGGACGAGCAGTACTTC	CASSLAAGGPDEQYF
12	TRBV6-1	NA	TRBJ2-3	once	TGTGCCAGCGGACATCTCACAGATACGCAGTATTTT	CASGHLTDTQYF
14	TRBV5-1	NA	TRBJ2-7	NA	TGCGCCAGCAGCGGGGAGGACATCTCCTACGAGCAGTACTTC	CASSGEDISYEQYF
15	TRBV28	NA	TRBJ1-5	NA	TGTGCCAGCAGGGGGCTTAAGGGCCCGGGTCAGCCCCAGCATTTT	CASRGLKGPGQPQHF
14	TRBV4-3	NA	TRBJ1-1	few	TGCGCCAGCAGCCCGACCACCTTCCCGGCCGAAGCTTTCTTT	CASSPTTFPAEAFF
15	TRBV7-4	NA	TRBJ2-1	NA	TGTGCCAGCAGCTTAAACACAGGTTTCTACAATGAGCAGTTCTTC	CASSLNTGFYNEQFF
16	TRBV12-3/TRBV12-4	TRBD1	TRBJ1-1	NA	TGTGCCAGCAGGATAATTCCTCAGGGGGTTGACACTGAAGCTTTCTTT	CASRIIPQGVDTEAFF
13	TRBV29-1	NA	TRBJ2-7	NA	TGCAGCGTTGAAGAATGGACAACCAACGAGCAGTACTTC	CSVEEWTTNEQYF
16	TRBV12-3/TRBV12-4	TRBD1	TRBJ2-3	many	TGTGCCAGCAGTTTAGTAGGACAGGGATACACAGATACGCAGTATTTT	CASSLVGQGYTDTQYF
20	TRBV27	TRBD1	TRBJ2-4	few	TGTGCCAGCAGTTCGGTCTGGACAGGGGCCGACGGCGGAACCAAAAACATTCAGTACTTC	CASSSVWTGADGGTKNIQYF
14	TRBV11-2	TRBD1	TRBJ1-2	NA	TGTGCCAGCAGCTTAGGGGGGACAGACTATGGCTACACCTTC	CASSLGGTDYGYTF
13	TRBV20-1	NA	TRBJ1-2	NA	TGCAGTGCTAGGATAGAACCTTCCTATGGCTACACCTTC	CSARIEPSYGYTF
16	TRBV2	NA	TRBJ2-4	few	TGTGCCAGCAGTGAACTAGCGCCACTAGCCAAAAACATTCAGTACTTC	CASSELAPLAKNIQYF
16	TRBV7-9	TRBD1	TRBJ1-1	NA	TGTGCCAGCAGCTTTATTCGTACCGGACAGGGGGCTGAAGCTTTCTTT	CASSFIRTGQGAEAFF
13	TRBV7-2	TRBD2	TRBJ2-7	NA	TGTGCCAGCAGCGAGGCGGGGGATTACGAGCAGTACTTC	CASSEAGDYEQYF
17	TRBV10-3	NA	TRBJ2-2	many	TGTGCCATCAGTGATCCGGCGGAAACGAAGAACACCGGGGAGCTGTTTTTT	CAISDPAETKNTGELFF
13	TRBV20-1	NA	TRBJ2-7	NA	TGCAGTGCCGCAAAAGCCGACAGATACGAGCAGTACTTC	CSAAKADRYEQYF
14	TRBV5-1	NA	TRBJ2-1	NA	TGCGCCACCAGTCTGAGAGGGGTCCCGAATGAGCAGTTCTTC	CATSLRGVPNEQFF
16	TRBV27	TRBD1	TRBJ1-5	NA	TGTGCCAGCATTAATGGGGGACAGCCTAGCAATCAGCCCCAGCATTTT	CASINGGQPSNQPQHF